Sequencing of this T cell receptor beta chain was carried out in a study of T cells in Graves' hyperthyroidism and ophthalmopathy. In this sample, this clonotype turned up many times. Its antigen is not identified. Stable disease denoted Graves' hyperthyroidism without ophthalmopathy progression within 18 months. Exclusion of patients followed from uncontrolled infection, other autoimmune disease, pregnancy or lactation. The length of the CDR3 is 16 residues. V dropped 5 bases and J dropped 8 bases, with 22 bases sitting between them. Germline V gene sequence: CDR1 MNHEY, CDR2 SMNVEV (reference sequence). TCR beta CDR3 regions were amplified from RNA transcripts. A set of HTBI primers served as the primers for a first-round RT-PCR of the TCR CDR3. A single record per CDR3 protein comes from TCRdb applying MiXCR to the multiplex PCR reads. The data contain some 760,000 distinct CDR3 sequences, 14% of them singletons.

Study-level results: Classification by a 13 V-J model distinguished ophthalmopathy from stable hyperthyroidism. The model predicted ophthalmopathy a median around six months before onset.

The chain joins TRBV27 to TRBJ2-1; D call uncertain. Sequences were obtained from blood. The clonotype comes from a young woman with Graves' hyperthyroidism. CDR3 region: CASSPRLLRGVDEQFF. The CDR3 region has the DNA TGTGCCAGCAGTCCGCGATTACTTAGAGGAGTGGATGAGCAGTTCTTC.